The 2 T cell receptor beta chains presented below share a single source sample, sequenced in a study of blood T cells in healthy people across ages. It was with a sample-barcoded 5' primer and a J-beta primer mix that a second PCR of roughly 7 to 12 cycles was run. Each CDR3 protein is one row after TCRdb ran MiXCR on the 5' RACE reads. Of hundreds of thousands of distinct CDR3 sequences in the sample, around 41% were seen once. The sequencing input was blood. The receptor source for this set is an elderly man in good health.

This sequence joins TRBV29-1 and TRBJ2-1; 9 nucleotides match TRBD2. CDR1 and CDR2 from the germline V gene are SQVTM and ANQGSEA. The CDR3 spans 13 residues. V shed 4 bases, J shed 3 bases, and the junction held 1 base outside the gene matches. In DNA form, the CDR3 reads TGCAGCGTTGTGACTAGCGGCTACAATGAGCAGTTCTTC. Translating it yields CSVVTSGYNEQFF.

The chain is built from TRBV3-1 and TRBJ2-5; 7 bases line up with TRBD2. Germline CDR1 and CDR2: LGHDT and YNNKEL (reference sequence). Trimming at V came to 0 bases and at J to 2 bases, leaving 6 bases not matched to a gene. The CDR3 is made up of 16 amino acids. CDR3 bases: TGTGCCAGCAGCCAAGAACTGGCGGGACTACAAGAGACCCAGTACTTC. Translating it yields CASSQELAGLQETQYF.